These T cell receptor beta chains were read from a single sample in a study of T-cell reconstitution after alpha-beta-depleted transplantation in children. A single record per CDR3 protein comes from TCRdb applying MiXCR to the PCR reads. This sample has around 120,000 distinct CDR3 sequences, with roughly 23% found just once. This material consisted of PBMCs, mostly from graft donor cells, taken 180 days after TCRalphabeta/CD19-depleted stem cell transplant. The source of these receptors is a male patient between 2 and 10 years old who had a stem cell transplant for chronic granulomatous disease, so the T cells may come from the graft donor. Both conserved end residues are part of each CDR3. The order of the fields is V gene, clone size, J gene, D gene, CDR3 protein, CDR3 DNA. D genes are given only for firm matches. Not all rows give a size; the values are once, few, many and, for expanded clones, a class.

v_call: TRBV5-6
clone_size: few
j_call: TRBJ1-1
d_call: .
cdr3_aa: CASSLPNTIVNTEAFF
cdr3_nt: TGTGCCAGCAGCTTGCCGAACACCATCGTGAACACTGAAGCTTTCTTT

v_call: TRBV20-1
clone_size: many
j_call: TRBJ2-5
d_call: .
cdr3_aa: CSASVLHRKETQYF
cdr3_nt: TGCAGTGCTAGTGTATTACACAGGAAAGAGACCCAGTACTTC

v_call: TRBV2
clone_size: many
j_call: TRBJ2-5
d_call: .
cdr3_aa: CASSYELGETQYF
cdr3_nt: TGTGCCAGCAGTTACGAACTCGGGGAGACCCAGTACTTC

v_call: TRBV7-8
clone_size: .
j_call: TRBJ2-1
d_call: .
cdr3_aa: CASSPHSGSGYNEQFF
cdr3_nt: TGTGCCAGCAGCCCACACAGCGGGTCGGGTTACAATGAGCAGTTCTTC

v_call: TRBV10-3
clone_size: many
j_call: TRBJ2-7
d_call: TRBD1
cdr3_aa: CATGTGGDEQYF
cdr3_nt: TGTGCCACCGGGACAGGGGGCGACGAGCAGTACTTC

v_call: TRBV10-3
clone_size: .
j_call: TRBJ2-7
d_call: TRBD2
cdr3_aa: CAISDLAGGGEQYF
cdr3_nt: TGTGCCATCAGTGATTTGGCGGGAGGAGGCGAGCAGTACTTC

v_call: TRBV11-2
clone_size: many
j_call: TRBJ2-3
d_call: TRBD1
cdr3_aa: CASSITGVLSTDTQYF
cdr3_nt: TGTGCCAGCAGCATCACAGGGGTACTTAGCACAGATACGCAGTATTTT

v_call: TRBV12-3/TRBV12-4
clone_size: .
j_call: TRBJ2-5
d_call: TRBD2
cdr3_aa: CASSLARGGRGQETQYF
cdr3_nt: TGTGCCAGCAGTTTAGCTCGGGGGGGCCGAGGCCAAGAGACCCAGTACTTC

v_call: TRBV5-1
clone_size: .
j_call: TRBJ2-1
d_call: TRBD2
cdr3_aa: CASSLAGRDGRGEQFF
cdr3_nt: TGCGCCAGCAGCTTGGCGGGTCGAGACGGGAGGGGTGAGCAGTTCTTC

v_call: TRBV14
clone_size: many
j_call: TRBJ2-3
d_call: .
cdr3_aa: CASSLRDADTQYF
cdr3_nt: TGTGCCAGCAGCCTCCGGGACGCCGATACGCAGTATTTT